The 4 T cell receptor beta chains below all came from one sample that was sequenced in a study of PD-1 blockade in classical Hodgkin lymphoma. Time point described: cycle 4 day 1 (C4D1), after more than 5 weeks of nivolumab. Every patient was affected by relapse after autologous stem cell transplantation, while exposure to brentuximab vedotin was not uniform. Some clones are missing from TCRdb's copy, which holds only in-frame ones; the method was immunoSEQ multiplex PCR. The sample records around 20,000 clones, 80% being singletons. Specimen: peripheral blood mononuclear cells (PBMCs), collected before the fourth cycle of nivolumab. These receptors originate from a human donor with classical Hodgkin lymphoma.

This clone was seen more than once but under ten times. This rearrangement joins TRBV7-6 to TRBJ1-1; D may be TRBD1 (6 bases). Germline lookup yields CDR1 SGHVS and CDR2 FNYEAQ. CDR3 size: 13 residues. Trimming shortened V by 5 bases and J by 1 base, and 8 bases separated the two germline ends. The CDR3 sequence: CASSLTGNTEAFF. CDR3 nucleotides: TGTGCCAGCAGCCTGACAGGGAACACTGAAGCTTTCTTT.

The rearrangement uses TRBV7-3 and TRBJ2-3; D might be TRBD2 (5 bases). This CDR3 is 19 amino acids long. The germline gives CDR1 SGHTA, CDR2 FQGTGA. V was pared by 4 bases and J by 4 bases, with 27 bases between. The CDR3 is CASSSSRTGASYKPDTQYF. The CDR3 DNA reads as TGTGCCAGCAGCTCTTCAAGGACTGGAGCATCCTACAAACCAGATACGCAGTATTTT.

The V call is TRBV5-4, the J call TRBJ1-4; 7 bases are a match to TRBD1. CDR1 and CDR2 from the germline V gene are SGHNT and YYREEE (reference sequence). The V gene end was trimmed by 4 bases and the J gene end by 0 bases; junction bases not matched to a gene: 3. CDR3 length: 15 residues. The CDR3 sequence: CASSRDSSTNEKLFF. For the CDR3, the DNA is TGTGCCAGCAGCAGGGACAGTTCAACTAATGAAAAACTGTTTTTT.

This chain joins TRBV5-4 and TRBJ1-4; 7 bases match TRBD1. V dropped 3 bases and J dropped 5; count of bases not matched to a gene: 10. This CDR3 is built from 16 residues. Germline values: CDR1 SGHNT, CDR2 YYREEE (reference sequence). The CDR3 sequence is CASSSYTGQYNEKLFF. CDR3 nucleotide sequence: TGTGCCAGCAGCTCCTATACGGGACAGTACAATGAAAAACTGTTTTTT.